A selection of T cell receptor beta chains follows, all from one sample in a study of blood T cell repertoires in COVID-19. Libraries were prepared by immunoSEQ multiplex PCR; TCRdb keeps only in-frame clonotypes and omits some of them. The sample has 330,000 or so clones, more than 70% seen once; the top ten hold about 0.94%. The sequenced sample consisted of PBMCs or T cells enriched from blood (not recorded which). The receptors were sampled from a woman aged 25 to 39 who had been exposed to COVID-19. CDR3s include the opening cysteine and the closing phenylalanine or tryptophan. The D gene is left open where the match is weak. Clone size is shown for a subset of rows, as once, few, many or a class of expanded clone.

D gene	V gene	J gene	clone size	CDR3 DNA	CDR3 protein
TRBD1	TRBV19	TRBJ2-5	NA	TGTGCCAGTAGTCGACAGGGGGCAAGAAGCAGTATGGAGACCCAGTACTTC	CASSRQGARSSMETQYF
TRBD1	TRBV28	TRBJ1-3	NA	TGTGCCAGCCGGGACAGCCTCTCTGGAAACACCATATATTTT	CASRDSLSGNTIYF
NA	TRBV7-9	TRBJ1-4	few	TGTGCCAGCAGCCCGCCCGGCAGGGCCAATGAAAAACTGTTTTTT	CASSPPGRANEKLFF
TRBD1	TRBV18	TRBJ2-3	NA	TGTGCCAGCTCACCAAGGGGGCAGGGGTCCACAGATACGCAGTATTTT	CASSPRGQGSTDTQYF
NA	TRBV19	TRBJ1-3	NA	TGTGCCAGTAGTACGTTAGCTGATTCGAGGGTATCTGGAAACACCATATATTTT	CASSTLADSRVSGNTIYF
NA	TRBV6-5	TRBJ1-1	NA	TGTGCCAGCAGTTATGGGAGGGCGAACACTGAAGCTTTCTTT	CASSYGRANTEAFF
NA	TRBV6-2/TRBV6-3	TRBJ2-7	NA	TGTGCCAGCAGCTCACAGGACTACGAGCAGTACTTC	CASSSQDYEQYF
TRBD2	TRBV15	TRBJ2-3	NA	TGTGCCACCAGCAGAGCTTTAGCGGGAGCGGCGGGTAGCACAGATACGCAGTATTTT	CATSRALAGAAGSTDTQYF
TRBD1	TRBV9	TRBJ1-5	few	TGTGCCAGCAGCGTAGCTAGTGACAGGGGGCGTCAGCCCCAGCATTTT	CASSVASDRGRQPQHF
NA	TRBV18	TRBJ2-7	NA	TGTGCCAGCTCGTTGTCCGAGACCTACGAGCAGTACTTC	CASSLSETYEQYF
TRBD1	TRBV29-1	TRBJ2-7	few	TGCAGCGTTGAACTTATGACAGGGAATCGCGAGCAGTACTTC	CSVELMTGNREQYF
NA	TRBV28	TRBJ2-2	NA	TGTGCCAGCAGTTTATGGAGTTCCACCGGGGAGCTGTTTTTT	CASSLWSSTGELFF